This T cell receptor (beta chain) was documented in a study of blood T cell repertoires in COVID-19. Data came from immunoSEQ multiplex PCR; TCRdb stores just in-frame clones and leaves some out. The repertoire holds 250,000 or so clones, with 80% to 90% as singletons. To note about this clone: The junction shows a germline mismatch at one end, possibly a read error.

Sequencing input: peripheral blood. This sequence originates from a man under 40 with active or convalescent COVID-19.

CDR3 protein: CAWRVTGANAEAFF. CDR3 coding DNA: TGTGCCTGGAGGGTTACAGGGGCGAACGCTGAAGCTTTCTTT. The chain has TRBV30 and TRBJ1-1, with 7 bases identical to TRBD1. The CDR3 has 14 residues. Germline CDR1 reads GTSNPN; CDR2 reads SVGIG (reference sequence).